The T cell receptor (beta chain) under discussion was sequenced for a study of blood T cell repertoires in COVID-19. The CDR3 has 15 amino acids. V gave up 3 bases and J gave up 4 bases, with 14 bases separating them. CDR1 and CDR2 (germline): SGHNT, YYREEE (reference sequence). Using immunoSEQ multiplex PCR, the repertoire was profiled, and TCRdb retains in-frame clones only, with some absent. The data show roughly 87,000 clones, with around 85% seen just once and around 16% held by the top ten. The sequence came from a woman aged 60-75 years with acute or convalescent COVID-19. The sequencing sample was made of peripheral blood. The V gene is TRBV5-4, the J gene TRBJ1-3; possibly TRBD1 for D (5 bases). The DNA for the CDR3 is TGTGCCAGCAGCTCGGGGGGATCTAGAGGAAACACCATATATTTT. Translation: CASSSGGSRGNTIYF.